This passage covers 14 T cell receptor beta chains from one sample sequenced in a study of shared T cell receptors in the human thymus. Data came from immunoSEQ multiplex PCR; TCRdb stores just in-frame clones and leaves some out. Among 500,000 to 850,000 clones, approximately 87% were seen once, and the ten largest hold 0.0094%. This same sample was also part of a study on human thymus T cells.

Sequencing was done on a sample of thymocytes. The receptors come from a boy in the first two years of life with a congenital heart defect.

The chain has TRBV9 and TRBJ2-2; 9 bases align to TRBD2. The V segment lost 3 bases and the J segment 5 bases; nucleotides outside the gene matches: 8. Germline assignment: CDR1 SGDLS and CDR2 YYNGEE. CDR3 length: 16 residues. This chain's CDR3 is CASSGKGGLATGELFF. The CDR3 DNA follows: TGTGCCAGCAGCGGAAAGGGGGGACTAGCTACCGGGGAGCTGTTTTTT.

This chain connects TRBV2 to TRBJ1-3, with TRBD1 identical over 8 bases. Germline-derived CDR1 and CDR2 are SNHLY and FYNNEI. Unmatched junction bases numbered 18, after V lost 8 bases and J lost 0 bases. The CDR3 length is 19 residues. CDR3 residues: CASEGVLPGQESSGNTIYF. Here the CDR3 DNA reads TGTGCCAGCGAGGGGGTCCTACCGGGACAGGAAAGCTCTGGAAACACCATATATTTT.

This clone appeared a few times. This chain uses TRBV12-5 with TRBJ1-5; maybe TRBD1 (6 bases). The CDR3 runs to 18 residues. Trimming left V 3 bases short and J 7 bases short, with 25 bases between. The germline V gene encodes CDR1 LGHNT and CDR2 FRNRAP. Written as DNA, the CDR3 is TGTGCTAGTGGTTTTGGATCCGGGGGGCCAAAGGGTAGGCAGCCCCAGCATTTT. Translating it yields CASGFGSGGPKGRQPQHF.

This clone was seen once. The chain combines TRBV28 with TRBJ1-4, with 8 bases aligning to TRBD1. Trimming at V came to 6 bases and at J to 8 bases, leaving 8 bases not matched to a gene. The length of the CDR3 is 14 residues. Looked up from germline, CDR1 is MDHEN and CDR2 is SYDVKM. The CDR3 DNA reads TGTGCCAGCAGCTTTGACAGGGGAAGCGAAAAACTGTTTTTT. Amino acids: CASSFDRGSEKLFF.

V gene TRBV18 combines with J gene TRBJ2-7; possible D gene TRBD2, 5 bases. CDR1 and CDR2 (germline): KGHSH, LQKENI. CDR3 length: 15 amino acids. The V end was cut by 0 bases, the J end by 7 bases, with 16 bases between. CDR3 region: CASSPPSPSRGEQYF. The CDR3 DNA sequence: TGTGCCAGCTCACCACCATCCCCTAGCCGTGGGGAGCAGTACTTC. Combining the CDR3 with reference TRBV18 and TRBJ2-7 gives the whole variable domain NAGVMQNPRHLVRRRGQEARLRCSPMKGHSHVYWYRQLPEEGLKFMVYLQKENIIDESGMPKERFSAEFPKEGPSILRIQQVVRGDSAAYFCASSPPSPSRGEQYFGPGTRLTVT.

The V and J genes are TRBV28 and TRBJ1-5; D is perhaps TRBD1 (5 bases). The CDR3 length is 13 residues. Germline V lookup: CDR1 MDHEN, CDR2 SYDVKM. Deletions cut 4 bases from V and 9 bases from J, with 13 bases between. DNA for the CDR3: TGTGCCAGCAGTTCCCAGGGCTCTTGGCCCCAGCATTTT. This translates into CASSSQGSWPQHF.

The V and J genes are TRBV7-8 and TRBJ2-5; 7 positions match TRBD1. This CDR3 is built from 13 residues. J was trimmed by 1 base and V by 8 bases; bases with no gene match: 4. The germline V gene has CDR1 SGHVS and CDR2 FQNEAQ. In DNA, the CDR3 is TGTGCCAGCCTTCGACAGGGCCAAGAGACCCAGTACTTC. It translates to CASLRQGQETQYF.

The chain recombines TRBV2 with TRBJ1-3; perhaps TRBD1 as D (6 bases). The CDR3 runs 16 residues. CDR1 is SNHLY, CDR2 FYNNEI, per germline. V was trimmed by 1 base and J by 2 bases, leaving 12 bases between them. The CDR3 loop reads CASSEEQGHAGNTIYF. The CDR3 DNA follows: TGTGCCAGCAGTGAAGAACAGGGACATGCTGGAAACACCATATATTTT.

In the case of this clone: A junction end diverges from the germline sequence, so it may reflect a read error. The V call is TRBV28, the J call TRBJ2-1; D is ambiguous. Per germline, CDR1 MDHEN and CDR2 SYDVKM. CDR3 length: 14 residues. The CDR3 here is CASSPPFPYNEQFF. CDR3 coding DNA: TGTGCCAGCAGCCCACCCTTTCCCTATAATGAGCAGTTCTTC.

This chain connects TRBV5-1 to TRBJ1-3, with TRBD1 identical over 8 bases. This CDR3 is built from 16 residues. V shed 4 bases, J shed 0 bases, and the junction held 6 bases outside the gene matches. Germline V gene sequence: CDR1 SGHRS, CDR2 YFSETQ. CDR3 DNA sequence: TGCGCCAGCAGCCTCGACAGGGGTGTCTCTGGAAACACCATATATTTT. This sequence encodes CASSLDRGVSGNTIYF.

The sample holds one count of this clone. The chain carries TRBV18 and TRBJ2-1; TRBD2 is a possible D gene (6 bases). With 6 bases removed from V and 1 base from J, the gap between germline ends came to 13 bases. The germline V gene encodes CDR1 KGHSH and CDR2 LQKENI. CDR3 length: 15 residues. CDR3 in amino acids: CASSRPGASYNEQFF. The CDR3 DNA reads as TGTGCCAGCTCTAGACCGGGAGCATCCTACAATGAGCAGTTCTTC.

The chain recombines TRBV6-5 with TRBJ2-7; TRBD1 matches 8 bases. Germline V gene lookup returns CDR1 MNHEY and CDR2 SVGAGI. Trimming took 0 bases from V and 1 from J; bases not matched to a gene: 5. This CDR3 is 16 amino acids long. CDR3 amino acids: CASSYSTGDGSYEQYF. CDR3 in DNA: TGTGCCAGCAGTTACTCGACAGGGGATGGGTCCTACGAGCAGTACTTC.

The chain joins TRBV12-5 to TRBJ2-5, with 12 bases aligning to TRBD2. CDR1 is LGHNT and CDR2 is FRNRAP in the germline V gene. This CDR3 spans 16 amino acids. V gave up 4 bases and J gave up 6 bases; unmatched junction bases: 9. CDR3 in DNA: TGTGCTAGTGGTTGTACGACTAGCGGGAGAATAAAGACCCAGTACTTC. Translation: CASGCTTSGRIKTQYF.

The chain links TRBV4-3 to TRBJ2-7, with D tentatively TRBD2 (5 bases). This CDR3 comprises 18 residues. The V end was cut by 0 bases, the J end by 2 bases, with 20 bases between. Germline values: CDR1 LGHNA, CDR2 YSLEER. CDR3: CASSQDAFGLSSPYEQYF. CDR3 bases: TGCGCCAGCAGCCAAGATGCGTTCGGACTTAGCTCACCCTACGAGCAGTACTTC.